A single T cell receptor beta chain is shown here with its context. Its antigen is unknown. Germline CDR1 MGHDK, CDR2 SYGVNS. The V and J ends lost 7 bases and 0 bases, in that order; junction bases with no gene match: 15. The CDR3 spans 18 residues. The data were obtained in a study of tissue T cells after allogeneic stem cell transplantation. About the research overall: Graft-versus-host disease patients received grafts, several unmodified and three CD34-selected to deplete T cells. Smaller viable blood or marrow samples skipped sorting for direct DNA extraction. Study observations and caveats: In patients and mice, blood and spleen missed much of tissue repertoire. The study did not identify alloreactive or antigen-specific tissue TCRs, and some clones might be persisting host cells.

Libraries were prepared by immunoSEQ multiplex PCR; TCRdb keeps only in-frame clonotypes and omits some of them. This sample has under 50,000 clones, with about nine tenths found just once. The chain combines TRBV25-1 with TRBJ2-7; 10 bases align to TRBD2. The sequenced sample was blood, obtained before transplantation. This clonotype was sampled from a woman aged 40 to 75 who later had graft-versus-host disease after an allogeneic stem cell transplant. CDR3 bases: TGTGCCAGCACCGCCTTGGGTAGAAGCGGGGGGGGCTCCTACGAGCAGTACTTC. Its protein is CASTALGRSGGGSYEQYF.